This T cell receptor beta chain was captured in a study of CD8 T cells in ankylosing spondylitis. This clonotype was observed a handful of times. Its antigen is not identified. Mismatch with germline at one junction end may stem from a read error. This CDR3 has 12 amino acids. CDR1 is LNHDA and CDR2 is SQIVND in the germline V gene (reference sequence). MiXCR, run by TCRdb on the 5' RACE reads, gives a single entry per CDR3 protein. The table records 450,000 to 550,000 distinct CDR3 sequences, roughly 5.3% of them present only once. Findings and caveats of the study: Characteristic of ankylosing spondylitis blood, it appeared, was a TCR beta motif comprising eight highly homologous variants.

What was sequenced was blood, either unsorted or a sorted T cell fraction (not recorded which). The chain couples TRBV19 to TRBJ1-1; 9 bases fit TRBD1. The TCR sequence derives from a male donor with ankylosing spondylitis. CDR3 sequence (DNA): TGTGCCAGTAGTATGGCGGGACAGGGTGTAACTTTT. It yields the protein CASSMAGQGVTF.